This TCR beta chain came from a study of CD8 T cells in Susac syndrome. Reverse transcription used 0.5 to 1 ug RNA and random hexamers. The method of amplification for TCR beta CDR3 was immunoSEQ multiplex PCR, covering 54 Vbeta and 13 Jbeta. Each CDR3 protein is one row after TCRdb ran MiXCR on the immunoSEQ multiplex PCR reads. The sample includes approximately 70,000 distinct CDR3 sequences, over 90% of them seen just once. The length of the CDR3 is 14 residues. Germline CDR1 reads MNHNY; CDR2 reads SVGAGI (reference sequence). The ends were cut back, 2 bases at V and 8 bases at J, with 12 bases in the middle. CD8+ and CD4+ blood T cells underwent TCR beta sequencing. Negative isolation yielded CD4+ and CD8+ T cells, and FACS enriched TEMRA cells.

The rearrangement links TRBV6-6 to TRBJ2-2, with TRBD1 as a possible D gene (6 bases). Sequences were obtained from CD8+ T cells from PBMCs. The TCR comes from a human donor in good health. The CDR3 DNA sequence: TGTGCCAGCAGTTACACAGGGTTGCGTGGGGAGCTGTTTTTT. Protein sequence: CASSYTGLRGELFF.